This T cell receptor (beta chain) was obtained from a study of cytomegalovirus exposure and HLA in healthy donors. This CDR3 spans 16 amino acids. The V gene lost 3 bases and the J gene lost 2 bases, with 14 bases spanning the gap. The germline V gene has CDR1 WNHNN and CDR2 SYGVQD (reference sequence). Primers for the PCR totalled 60 Vbeta and 13 Jbeta. The repertoire was sequenced with immunoSEQ multiplex PCR; TCRdb's copy has only in-frame clones and lacks some. The top ten hold approximately 15% of the sample, which has some 100,000 clones, over 55% seen once. As regards this clone: The antigen is not known.

General study findings and limits: The analysis excluded some indistinguishable V segments, including TRBV6-2 and TRBV6-3.

The study sampled nominally healthy donors, though unrecorded immune exposures were likely. The TCR sequence derives from a woman between 18 and 29 years old in good health and CMV-seropositive. The V call is TRBV10-1, the J call TRBJ1-5, with D perhaps matching TRBD1 (5 bases). The sequencing input was PBMCs. DNA of the CDR3: TGCGCCAGCAGTGAATGGAGGGGCCGGGGCAATCAGCCCCAGCATTTT. Its translation is CASSEWRGRGNQPQHF.